The clone carrying this T cell receptor beta chain has ten or more counts. Its matching antigen is unknown. The data were obtained in a study of breast tumors, draining lymph nodes, adjacent tissues. Points from the study as a whole: Luminal-like breast cancer showed significantly higher tumor–nontumor repertoire similarity than basal-like. Data only fit, rather than demonstrated, lymph node origin of most tumor T cells.

Breast cancer patients provided tissue from their axillary draining lymph nodes. TCRdb passed the multiplex PCR reads through MiXCR, listing each CDR3 protein once. The sample lists 150,000 to 200,000 distinct CDR3 sequences, approximately 30% occurring once. Trimming removed 3 bases from V and 4 bases from J, with 27 bases in between. The CDR3 is made up of 18 amino acids. CDR1 and CDR2 from the germline V gene are DFQATT and SNEGSKA (reference sequence). V and J are TRBV20-1 and TRBJ1-2; D remains ambiguous. The source of this sequence is a female donor with breast cancer. Some clones in this sample may be carry-over from other donors' samples. Sequencing input: axillary lymph node tissue. CDR3 sequence (DNA): TGCAGTGCTAGTGGGTTTGGAGGCGACCAACGTCCATCCTATGGCTACACCTTC. It specifies CSASGFGGDQRPSYGYTF.